One and the same sample provided the 23 T cell receptor beta chains below, sequenced in a study of blood T cell repertoires in COVID-19. The assay was immunoSEQ multiplex PCR, and TCRdb's table has in-frame clones only and misses some. The sample records approximately 56,000 clones, roughly 87% being singletons. Source material: peripheral blood. The origin of the receptors is a woman in her sixties or seventies with COVID-19, enrolled during active disease.

The rearrangement uses TRBV14 and TRBJ2-3, with 12 bases lining up with TRBD2. The CDR3 is made up of 15 amino acids. The V and J ends lost 5 bases and 3 bases, in that order; junction bases with no gene match: 3. Germline V gene sequence: CDR1 SGHDN, CDR2 FVKESK. CDR3 region: CASSYLAGGTDTQYF. The CDR3 DNA follows: TGTGCCAGCAGCTATCTAGCGGGAGGGACAGATACGCAGTATTTT.

The V and J genes are TRBV19 and TRBJ1-5; D is possibly TRBD1 (6 bases). V gave up 4 bases and J gave up 0 bases, with 13 bases separating them. Germline CDR1 and CDR2: LNHDA and SQIVND (reference sequence). This CDR3 spans 16 amino acids. CDR3 sequence (DNA): TGTGCCAGTAGTAGGGCCACAGGGTATAGCAATCAGCCCCAGCATTTT. Translation gives CASSRATGYSNQPQHF.

This sequence joins TRBV4-2 and TRBJ2-7; 10 bases line up with TRBD1. The germline V gene has CDR1 LGHNA and CDR2 YNFKEQ. This CDR3 is 14 amino acids long. Trimming took 4 bases from V and 5 from J; bases not matched to a gene: 5. The CDR3 DNA reads as TGTGCCAGCAGCCGAACCGGGACAGGGGACGAGCAGTACTTC. Residues: CASSRTGTGDEQYF.

This chain uses TRBV9 with TRBJ1-4, with TRBD1 matching over 8 bases. CDR1 and CDR2 from the germline V gene are SGDLS and YYNGEE. V trimming: 4 bases; J trimming: 3 bases; junction bases outside the gene matches: 5. CDR3 size: 15 residues. CDR3 DNA: TGTGCCAGCAGCTTCCAGGGGGCGGCTAATGAAAAACTGTTTTTT. Its protein product is CASSFQGAANEKLFF.

The CDR3 region is CASSQVFQGEAFF. Here the CDR3 DNA reads TGCGCCAGCAGCCAAGTATTCCAGGGCGAAGCTTTCTTT. The genes are TRBV4-3 and TRBJ1-1; maybe TRBD1 (5 bases). The CDR3 is 13 amino acids. CDR1 is LGHNA, CDR2 YSLEER, per germline. Trimming removed 1 base at V and 8 bases at J, with 11 bases between.

The sample holds one count of this clone. This sequence joins TRBV4-3 and TRBJ2-1, with D possibly TRBD2 on 5 matching bases. The ends were cut back, 4 bases at V and 10 bases at J, with 20 bases in the middle. The V gene's germline CDR1 is LGHNA and CDR2 YSLEER. There are 15 residues in the CDR3. The CDR3 here is CASSPKIASRVEQFF. The CDR3 DNA sequence: TGCGCCAGCAGCCCAAAGATAGCGTCGCGTGTGGAGCAGTTCTTC.

The rearrangement joins TRBV15 to TRBJ1-1; a possible D gene is TRBD1 (5 bases). CDR1 and CDR2 (germline): LNHNV, YYDKDF (reference sequence). The CDR3 extends over 15 amino acids. V was shortened by 3 bases and J by 0 bases, with 11 bases between the two germline ends. CDR3: CATSRGRGMNTEAFF. The DNA of the CDR3 is TGTGCCACCAGCAGGGGGAGGGGAATGAACACTGAAGCTTTCTTT.

This chain uses TRBV18 with TRBJ2-7, with TRBD1 matching 7 bases. Germline V lookup: CDR1 KGHSH, CDR2 LQKENI. The junction had 1 base not matched to a gene; V was cut back by 1 base and J by 1 base. This CDR3 contains 14 residues. Here the CDR3 reads CASSPQQGSYEQYF. The DNA of the CDR3 is TGTGCCAGCTCACCACAACAGGGGTCCTACGAGCAGTACTTC.

This chain connects TRBV27 to TRBJ2-2; D gene unclear. Germline loops: CDR1 MNHEY, CDR2 SMNVEV (reference sequence). The V end was cut by 5 bases, the J end by 4 bases, with 11 bases between. CDR3 size: 14 residues. CDR3 residues: CASSPHSGTGELFF. CDR3 DNA: TGTGCCAGCAGTCCCCACAGTGGCACCGGGGAGCTGTTTTTT.

The CDR3 region has the DNA TGCGCCAGCAGCTTGGACTTCCTTGACTACACCTTC. Residues: CASSLDFLDYTF. The chain links TRBV5-1 to TRBJ1-2; D gene ambiguous. Germline V gene lookup returns CDR1 SGHRS and CDR2 YFSETQ. Trimming cost V 0 bases and J 10 bases, with 10 bases left between them. The CDR3 spans 12 residues.

The chain has TRBV7-8 and TRBJ2-1; the D is unclear. Per the germline V gene, CDR1 is SGHVS and CDR2 is FQNEAQ. The CDR3 spans 12 residues. The germline V and J ends were trimmed by 5 bases and 12 bases, with 14 bases remaining between them. The CDR3: CASSPQGVGQFF. The CDR3 DNA sequence: TGTGCCAGCAGCCCCCAAGGAGTAGGGCAGTTCTTC.

The genes are TRBV9 and TRBJ2-1, with 11 bases fitting TRBD2. Germline lookup yields CDR1 SGDLS and CDR2 YYNGEE. The CDR3 consists of 18 residues. V gave up 0 bases and J gave up 8 bases; unmatched junction bases: 13. The CDR3 region is CASSVEGYSGRASDEQFF. The CDR3, as DNA: TGTGCCAGCAGCGTAGAGGGATATAGCGGGAGGGCCTCGGATGAGCAGTTCTTC.

The chain employs TRBV5-8 and TRBJ2-7; D ambiguous. The CDR3 is made up of 12 amino acids. With 4 bases removed from V and 2 bases from J, the gap between germline ends came to 7 bases. CDR1 is SGHTS, CDR2 YDEGEE, per germline. The CDR3 region is CASSRSPYEQYF. In nucleotides, the CDR3 is TGTGCCAGCAGCAGGAGCCCCTACGAGCAGTACTTC. The whole variable domain, filled in from reference TRBV5-8 and TRBJ2-7, reads EAGVTQSPTHLIKTRGQQATLRCSPISGHTSVYWYQQALGLGLQFLLWYDEGEERNRGNFPPRFSGRQFPNYSSELNVNALELEDSALYLCASSRSPYEQYFGPGTRLTVT.

This chain links TRBV12-5 with TRBJ1-2, with a possible D match to TRBD1 (6 bases). This CDR3 contains 15 residues. The V gene lost 5 bases and the J gene lost 6 bases, with 19 bases spanning the gap. Germline-derived CDR1 and CDR2 are LGHNT and FRNRAP. The CDR3: CASGTPYSGVHGYTF. The CDR3 DNA is TGTGCTAGTGGTACACCATACTCAGGGGTCCATGGCTACACCTTC.

CDR3 region: CAWRGQAGGEFF. CDR3 DNA: TGTGCCTGGAGGGGACAAGCGGGAGGGGAGTTCTTC. The rearrangement joins TRBV30 to TRBJ2-1; 10 bases are shared with TRBD2. Germline-derived CDR1 and CDR2 are GTSNPN and SVGIG (reference sequence). V gave up 3 bases and J gave up 14 bases; unmatched junction bases: 7. This CDR3 spans 12 amino acids.

V and J are TRBV4-1 and TRBJ1-6, with D hard to call. Per germline, CDR1 MGHRA and CDR2 YSYEKL. The germline V and J ends were trimmed by 3 bases and 12 bases, with 12 bases remaining between them. The CDR3 extends over 13 amino acids. The CDR3 sequence is CASSHPSRVPLHF. CDR3 coding DNA: TGCGCCAGCAGCCACCCGTCACGGGTACCCCTCCACTTT.

The genes are TRBV29-1 and TRBJ2-3, with 7 nucleotides matching TRBD2. Looked up from germline, CDR1 is SQVTM and CDR2 is ANQGSEA. There are 15 residues in the CDR3. The J segment lost 0 bases and the V segment lost 4 bases, leaving 7 bases of the junction unmatched. CDR3 in DNA: TGCAGCGTTGGGCTAGCGGATTCTAGCACAGATACGCAGTATTTT. Its translation is CSVGLADSSTDTQYF.

The V and J genes are TRBV6-5 and TRBJ2-3, with TRBD2 identical over 7 bases. The CDR3 sequence is 13 residues long. V trimming: 2 bases; J trimming: 8 bases; junction bases outside the gene matches: 4. Germline CDR1 is MNHEY and CDR2 is SVGAGI. The CDR3 DNA reads TGTGCCAGCAGTTACGACCCGGGGGGTACGCAGTATTTT. This sequence encodes CASSYDPGGTQYF.

This chain joins TRBV19 and TRBJ1-4; no clear D. Germline V gene lookup returns CDR1 LNHDA and CDR2 SQIVND (reference sequence). CDR3 length equals 12 residues. Trimming left V 3 bases short and J 8 bases short, with 7 bases between. The chain's CDR3 is CASSISGEKLFF. Written as DNA, the CDR3 is TGTGCCAGTAGTATCAGTGGCGAAAAACTGTTTTTT.

J is TRBJ2-1 and V is TRBV4-3; 10 bases fit TRBD2. The CDR3 spans 17 residues. Trimming removed 3 bases from V and 0 bases from J; junction bases left unmatched: 5. Germline V lookup: CDR1 LGHNA, CDR2 YSLEER. CDR3: CASSQQLAGSSYNEQFF. The CDR3 nucleotides read TGCGCCAGCAGCCAGCAACTAGCGGGGAGCTCCTACAATGAGCAGTTCTTC.

This rearrangement joins TRBV15 to TRBJ1-3; TRBD1 might be the D (5 bases). CDR1 is LNHNV, CDR2 YYDKDF, per germline (reference sequence). The V gene lost 5 bases and the J gene lost 0 bases, with 8 bases spanning the gap. CDR3 length: 14 amino acids. The CDR3 bases are TGTGCCACCAGCCAGGGCCTCTCTGGAAACACCATATATTTT. Its translation is CATSQGLSGNTIYF.

The chain combines TRBV12-3 or TRBV12-4 with TRBJ2-1; unclear D gene. The CDR3 is made up of 13 amino acids. Trimming removed 6 bases at V and 6 bases at J, with 12 bases between. The CDR3: CASRLFSGNEQFF. The CDR3 nucleotides are TGTGCCAGCAGGTTATTCTCGGGCAATGAGCAGTTCTTC.

This clone was recorded at least ten times. The genes are TRBV11-3 and TRBJ2-1; 7 bases line up with TRBD2. This CDR3 has 16 residues. Germline CDR1 is SGHNT and CDR2 is YENEEA. Trimming took 1 base from V and 0 from J; bases not matched to a gene: 3. The CDR3 nucleotides read TGTGCCAGCAGCTTAGGCGGGAGAGCCTCCTACAATGAGCAGTTCTTC. Its translation is CASSLGGRASYNEQFF.